These T cell receptor beta chains were read from a single sample in a study of naive and memory T cell subsets. TCRdb ran MiXCR on the UMI-ligation and nested PCR reads and lists one entry per CDR3 protein. Found here are about 25,000 distinct CDR3 sequences, roughly 5.2% of them singletons; the top ten hold 7.4%. Sequencing input: blood. Receptors were obtained from an adult in good health. Both conserved end residues are part of each CDR3. The D gene is left open where the match is weak. Not all rows give a size; the values are once, few, many and, for expanded clones, a class.

D	V	size	J	DNA	CDR3
-	TRBV6-2/TRBV6-3	many	TRBJ1-2	TGTGCCAGTCAGCGGGGAGCTAACTATGGCTACACCTTC	CASQRGANYGYTF
TRBD2	TRBV20-1	medium-sized	TRBJ2-7	TGCAGTGCCTCCCGGATCGGGAGGGGCTACGAGCAGTACTTC	CSASRIGRGYEQYF
-	TRBV2	many	TRBJ2-7	TGTGCCAGCCTTAGCAAGCGGACCCCGTCCTACGAGCAGTACTTC	CASLSKRTPSYEQYF
-	TRBV6-5	medium-sized	TRBJ1-6	TGTGCCAGCAGTTACGACGTTGGGTCACCCCTCCACTTT	CASSYDVGSPLHF
TRBD1	TRBV20-1	-	TRBJ1-1	TGCAGTGCTAGAGCGACCCGGACAGGAGCGTACGACACTGAAGCTTTCTTT	CSARATRTGAYDTEAFF
-	TRBV3-1	-	TRBJ2-1	TGTGCCAGCAGCCAGTATTCGGTGCGGAGCTCCTACAATGAGCAGTTCTTC	CASSQYSVRSSYNEQFF
TRBD2	TRBV20-1	many	TRBJ2-1	TGCAGTGCTAGAAGACTAGCGGGGTACAATGAGCAGTTCTTC	CSARRLAGYNEQFF
TRBD2	TRBV2	many	TRBJ2-3	TGTGCCAGCAGATCCCTGATCGGGACTAGCGGGCCCCTGACGCAGTATTTT	CASRSLIGTSGPLTQYF
TRBD2	TRBV7-2	-	TRBJ2-3	TGTGCCAGCAGCTTAGAGGCACTAGCGGGAGGCGCAGATACGCAGTATTTT	CASSLEALAGGADTQYF
-	TRBV6-1	many	TRBJ1-5	TGTGCCAGCAGTGAAATGGCAGGGGCCCCGAATCAGCCCCAGCATTTT	CASSEMAGAPNQPQHF
TRBD1	TRBV29-1	many	TRBJ1-3	TGCAGCGTTGTTGACAGGGGGCAAAACACCATATATTTT	CSVVDRGQNTIYF
TRBD1	TRBV29-1	many	TRBJ2-3	TGCAGCGCCGCCGTCGGACAGGGCACAGATACGCAGTATTTT	CSAAVGQGTDTQYF
-	TRBV7-3	many	TRBJ2-1	TGTGCCAGCAGCTTAACCACCTACAATGAGCAGTTCTTC	CASSLTTYNEQFF
TRBD2	TRBV13	-	TRBJ2-3	TGTGCCAGCAGCTTAAAGCCTAGCGGGGAGAGGGGAGATACGCAGTATTTT	CASSLKPSGERGDTQYF
-	TRBV12-3/TRBV12-4	-	TRBJ1-2	TGTGCCAGCAGTTTTACGGCGGGCGGCGACACCTTC	CASSFTAGGDTF
-	TRBV2	-	TRBJ2-1	TGTGCCAGCCCTACCATGGCTAGTATGAGCAATGAGCAGTTCTTC	CASPTMASMSNEQFF
-	TRBV28	many	TRBJ2-7	TGTGCCAGCAGTTCGGGGGCTGGGCCCTACGAGCAGTACTTC	CASSSGAGPYEQYF
TRBD2	TRBV20-1	few	TRBJ2-3	TGCAGTGCTGGAGTAGCTTGGAGGGAGGGGTCCACAGATACGCAGTATTTT	CSAGVAWREGSTDTQYF
-	TRBV27	many	TRBJ1-1	TGTGCCAGCAGTTTAACCCCGCCAGGTTGGGGACACACTGAAGCTTTCTTT	CASSLTPPGWGHTEAFF
-	TRBV6-2/TRBV6-3	many	TRBJ2-3	TGTGCCAGCAGGCGGACCGGGGCCAACCCCAGCGGAGATACGCAGTATTTT	CASRRTGANPSGDTQYF
TRBD2	TRBV15	many	TRBJ2-1	TGTGCCACCAGCAGCCCGGGACTAGCGGGGGACAATGAGCAGTTCTTC	CATSSPGLAGDNEQFF
-	TRBV20-1	medium-sized	TRBJ2-7	TGCAGCGCCTCCGGCAGGGCCTTACTGGGAGAGCAGTACTTC	CSASGRALLGEQYF
TRBD1	TRBV29-1	many	TRBJ1-2	TGCAGCGTCTCCTTATATTTCCGGGACAGTCGATATAACTATGGCTACACCTTC	CSVSLYFRDSRYNYGYTF
-	TRBV7-2	many	TRBJ2-1	TGTGCCAGCAGCCTTTACTTATCCAATGAGCAGTTCTTC	CASSLYLSNEQFF
-	TRBV25-1	many	TRBJ2-6	TGTGCCAGCCTCGGGTCGGATCGCTCTGGGGCCAACGTCCTGACTTTC	CASLGSDRSGANVLTF
TRBD2	TRBV7-2	once	TRBJ2-6	TGTGCAAGCAGCTTAGCGGAATGGACTAGCGGCTCTGGGGCCAACGTCCTGACTTTC	CASSLAEWTSGSGANVLTF
-	TRBV30	few	TRBJ1-1	TGTGCCTGGACTAAGGGTGACACTGAAGCTTTCTTT	CAWTKGDTEAFF
-	TRBV3-1	many	TRBJ2-1	TGTGCCAGCAGCCAAGATGTCCCTCGCCCCTACAATGAGCAGTTCTTC	CASSQDVPRPYNEQFF
TRBD2	TRBV6-2/TRBV6-3	few	TRBJ2-1	TGTGCCAGCAGTGAGGGACTAGCGGGAGGAGGCAATGAGCAGTTCTTC	CASSEGLAGGGNEQFF
TRBD1	TRBV29-1	many	TRBJ1-1	TGCAGCGTTGAATGGGACAGGGGGCCCTTCGGGACTGAAGCTTTCTTT	CSVEWDRGPFGTEAFF
-	TRBV2	-	TRBJ1-1	TGTGCCAGCAGTGAATTTGAGGGAGAGTGGCCCACTGAAGCTTTCTTT	CASSEFEGEWPTEAFF
TRBD2	TRBV6-5	many	TRBJ2-7	TGTGCCAGCAGTTACGCCTTCGGGGGACTAGGGAGCTCCTACGAGCAGTACTTC	CASSYAFGGLGSSYEQYF
TRBD2	TRBV5-1	many	TRBJ2-5	TGCGCCAGCAGCTTGTGGAGCGGGAGTGGGAAAGAGACCCAGTACTTC	CASSLWSGSGKETQYF
-	TRBV30	many	TRBJ1-1	TGTGCCTGGAGTGAGTACAGGAGAAACACTGAAGCTTTCTTT	CAWSEYRRNTEAFF
-	TRBV5-5	many	TRBJ2-5	TGTGCCAGCAGCTGGGGTGTCCAAGAGACCCAGTACTTC	CASSWGVQETQYF
-	TRBV5-5	many	TRBJ2-1	TGTGCCAGCAGCTTGTTGACTAGGAGTTCGGATGAGCAGTTCTTC	CASSLLTRSSDEQFF
-	TRBV4-3	many	TRBJ1-1	TGCGCCAGCAGCCAAAGTACTTTGGGGATGACTGAAGCTTTCTTT	CASSQSTLGMTEAFF
TRBD1	TRBV6-2/TRBV6-3	many	TRBJ1-1	TGTGCCAGCGCTCACAGGGGGATGAACACTGAAGCTTTCTTT	CASAHRGMNTEAFF
-	TRBV15	many	TRBJ2-7	TGTGCCACCAGCAGAGGCGGCAGGGGCTACGAGCAGTACTTC	CATSRGGRGYEQYF
TRBD2	TRBV20-1	many	TRBJ2-5	TGCAGTGCTAGAGCTAGCGGGAGGTCACAAGAGACCCAGTACTTC	CSARASGRSQETQYF
-	TRBV4-1	medium-sized	TRBJ1-5	TGCGCCAGCAGCCCCTTCTGGCAGTCCGATCAGCCCCAGCATTTT	CASSPFWQSDQPQHF
-	TRBV6-5	many	TRBJ1-2	TGTGCCAGCAGTTATCGATGGTTCTATGGCTACACCTTC	CASSYRWFYGYTF
-	TRBV29-1	many	TRBJ2-7	TGCAGCGTAGCCACGGCAGGGATCGAGCAGTACTTC	CSVATAGIEQYF
TRBD1	TRBV6-5	many	TRBJ2-7	TGTGCCAGCAGCCATGGGACAGGGGGATCCTACGAGCAGTACTTC	CASSHGTGGSYEQYF
-	TRBV29-1	many	TRBJ2-1	TGCAGCGTTGAACCGTGGGTGTCGGGGAATGAGCAGTTCTTC	CSVEPWVSGNEQFF
TRBD2	TRBV20-1	many	TRBJ2-7	TGCAGTGCTAGGGGACTAGCGATCTACGAGCAGTACTTC	CSARGLAIYEQYF
TRBD1	TRBV29-1	many	TRBJ2-7	TGCAGCGTTGGCGGCAGGGGGTACGAGCAGTACTTC	CSVGGRGYEQYF
-	TRBV28	few	TRBJ1-2	TGTGCCAGCAGCTCTCCCAGAGGCGCTAACTATGGCTACACCTTC	CASSSPRGANYGYTF
-	TRBV6-2/TRBV6-3	many	TRBJ1-1	TGTGCCAGCGCCAAAGGGTGGCCTGAAGCTTTCTTT	CASAKGWPEAFF
-	TRBV7-2	many	TRBJ2-1	TGTGCCAGCAGCTTTTCCGGCAGGGTTGGCAATGAGCAGTTCTTC	CASSFSGRVGNEQFF
TRBD2	TRBV6-2/TRBV6-3	few	TRBJ2-3	TGTGCCAGCACCCATGGTGGGCTAGCGGGAGATGATACGCAGTATTTT	CASTHGGLAGDDTQYF
TRBD2	TRBV29-1	many	TRBJ2-1	TGCAGCGTTGTAGGGACTAGCCGATACAATGAGCAGTTCTTC	CSVVGTSRYNEQFF
-	TRBV6-5	many	TRBJ1-4	TGTGCCAGCAGTTACGGGTGGCAGGGAAGTTACGAAAAACTGTTTTTT	CASSYGWQGSYEKLFF